What follows is one TCR beta chain and its context. Antigen: not known. Per the germline V gene, CDR1 is SSHAT and CDR2 is FNYEAQ (reference sequence). Trimming took 5 bases from V and 2 from J; bases not matched to a gene: 10. CDR3 length: 18 residues. The data originate from a study of post-analysis software for immune sequencing data. Whole-study findings and limits: Five TRBV segments, including TRBV5-6, TRBV5-1 and TRBV20-1, were more frequent in patients than controls.

Unique molecular identifiers were carried by the TCR beta cDNA libraries. With roughly 1 to 11 million T cells as the source, 450,000 to 600,000 cDNA molecules resulted. TCRdb re-derived calls from the PCR reads in MiXCR, one entry per CDR3 protein. The table shows 550,000 to 700,000 distinct CDR3 sequences, with 44% occurring only once. This sequence was found in a girl aged 5-17 years with multiple sclerosis. This chain uses TRBV7-7 with TRBJ2-2; 11 bases fit TRBD2. The sequencing input was blood. CDR3 DNA: TGTGCCAGCAGCCCGGGGGCTAGCGGGGGGACCAACACCGGGGAGCTGTTTTTT. Residues: CASSPGASGGTNTGELFF.